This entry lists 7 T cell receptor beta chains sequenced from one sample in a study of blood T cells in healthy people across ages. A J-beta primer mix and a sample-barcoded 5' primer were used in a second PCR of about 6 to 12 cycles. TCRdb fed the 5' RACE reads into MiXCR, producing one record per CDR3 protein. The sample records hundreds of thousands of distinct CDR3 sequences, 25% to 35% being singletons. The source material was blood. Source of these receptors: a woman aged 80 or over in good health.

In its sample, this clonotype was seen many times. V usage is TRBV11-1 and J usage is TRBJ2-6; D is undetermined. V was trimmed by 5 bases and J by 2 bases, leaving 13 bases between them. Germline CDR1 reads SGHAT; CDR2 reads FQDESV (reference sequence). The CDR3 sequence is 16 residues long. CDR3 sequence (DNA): TGTGCCAGCAGCCCGAACGCCTTAGCTGGGGCCAACGTCCTGACTTTC. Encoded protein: CASSPNALAGANVLTF.

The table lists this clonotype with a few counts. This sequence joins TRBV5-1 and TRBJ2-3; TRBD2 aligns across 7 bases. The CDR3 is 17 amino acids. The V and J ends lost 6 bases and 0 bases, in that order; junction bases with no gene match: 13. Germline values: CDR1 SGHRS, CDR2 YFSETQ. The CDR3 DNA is TGCGCCAGCACCCCTACGGCACAGCGGGGTAGCACAGATACGCAGTATTTT. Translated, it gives CASTPTAQRGSTDTQYF.

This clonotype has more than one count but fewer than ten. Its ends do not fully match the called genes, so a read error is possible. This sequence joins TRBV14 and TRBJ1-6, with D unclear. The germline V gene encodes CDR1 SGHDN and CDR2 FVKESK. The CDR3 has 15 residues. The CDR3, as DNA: TGTGCCAGCAGCCAAGATGGGAACCTCCGTTCACCCCCCCACTTT. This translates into CASSQDGNLRSPPHF.

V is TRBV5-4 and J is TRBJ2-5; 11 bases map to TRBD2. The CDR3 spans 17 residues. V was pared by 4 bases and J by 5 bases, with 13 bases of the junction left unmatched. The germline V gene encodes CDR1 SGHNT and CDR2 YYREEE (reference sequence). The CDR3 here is CASSRRDSGGAWETQYF. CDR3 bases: TGTGCCAGCAGCCGCCGGGATAGCGGGGGGGCCTGGGAGACCCAGTACTTC.

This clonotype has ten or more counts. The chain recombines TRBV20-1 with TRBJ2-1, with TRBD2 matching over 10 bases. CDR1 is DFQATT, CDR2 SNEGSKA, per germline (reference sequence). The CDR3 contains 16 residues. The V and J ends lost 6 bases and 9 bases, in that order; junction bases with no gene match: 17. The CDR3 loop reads CSALASGGLFRSEQFF. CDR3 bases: TGCAGTGCCCTAGCTAGCGGGGGCTTGTTCCGGTCTGAGCAGTTCTTC.

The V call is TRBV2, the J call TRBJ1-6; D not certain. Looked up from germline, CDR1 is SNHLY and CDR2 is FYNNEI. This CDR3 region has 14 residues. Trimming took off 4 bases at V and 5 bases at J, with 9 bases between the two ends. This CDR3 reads CASSVGRNNSPLHF. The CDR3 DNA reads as TGTGCCAGCAGTGTTGGACGCAATAATTCACCCCTCCACTTT.

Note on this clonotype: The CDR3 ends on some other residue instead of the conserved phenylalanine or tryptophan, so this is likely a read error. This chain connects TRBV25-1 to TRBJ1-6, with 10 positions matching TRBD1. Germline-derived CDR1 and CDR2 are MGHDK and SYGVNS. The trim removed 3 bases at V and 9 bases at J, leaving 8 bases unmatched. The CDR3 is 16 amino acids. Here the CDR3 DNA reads TGTGCCAGCAGTGAGACAGGGGGCGCAAAGAGTTCACCCCTCCACTGT. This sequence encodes CASSETGGAKSSPLHC.